The T cell receptor beta chain under discussion was sequenced for a study of regulatory T cells in long-lasting Graves disease. Time point reported: newly diagnosed GD, antithyroid drugs for less than 3 months. TCR sequences were obtained from RNA taken from PBMCs. The CDR3 totals 11 residues. The V and J ends lost 6 bases and 10 bases respectively, with 10 bases between them. Germline V CDR1 and CDR2: SGHAT, FQNNGV. With iRepertoire HTBI primers and Arm-PCR of CDR3 regions, TCR beta libraries were built. TCRdb independently ran MiXCR on the multiplex PCR reads; one entry per CDR3 protein. The table shows more than 450,000 distinct CDR3 sequences, with about 11% occurring only once. The sample was also linked to a second study, of T cells in Graves' hyperthyroidism and ophthalmopathy.

The material sequenced was peripheral blood mononuclear cells (PBMCs), taken at new diagnosis, from a patient treated with antithyroid drugs. The sequence derives from a woman aged 25 to 39 with Graves disease. The chain joins TRBV11-2 to TRBJ2-1; D unresolved. The CDR3 sequence is CASSESYEQFF. The CDR3 region has the DNA TGTGCCAGCAGTGAGTCCTACGAGCAGTTCTTC.